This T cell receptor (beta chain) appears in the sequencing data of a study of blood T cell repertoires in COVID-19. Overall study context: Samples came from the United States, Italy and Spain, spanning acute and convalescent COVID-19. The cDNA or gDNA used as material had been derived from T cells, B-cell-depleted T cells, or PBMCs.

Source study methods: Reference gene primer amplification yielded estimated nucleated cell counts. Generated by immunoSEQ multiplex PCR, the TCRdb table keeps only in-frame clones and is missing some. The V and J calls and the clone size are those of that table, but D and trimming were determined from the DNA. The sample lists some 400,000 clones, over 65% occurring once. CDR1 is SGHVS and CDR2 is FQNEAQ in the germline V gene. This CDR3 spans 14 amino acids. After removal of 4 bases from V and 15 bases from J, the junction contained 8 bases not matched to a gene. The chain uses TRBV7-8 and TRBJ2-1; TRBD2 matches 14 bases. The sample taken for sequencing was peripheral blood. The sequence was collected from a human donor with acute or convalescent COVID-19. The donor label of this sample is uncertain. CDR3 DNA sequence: TGTGCCAGCAGCTACCCCGGGACTAGCGGGAGATCGTTCTTC. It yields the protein CASSYPGTSGRSFF.